This T cell receptor (beta chain) is from a study of blood T cell repertoires in COVID-19. About the study: Collection of acute and convalescent COVID-19 samples took place in the United States, Italy and Spain. Sources were T cells, B-cell-depleted T cells, or PBMCs; the material itself was cDNA or gDNA.

V lost 2 bases to trimming and J lost 5 bases, with 16 bases between them. CDR3 size: 16 residues. The V gene's germline CDR1 is GTSNPN and CDR2 SVGIG (reference sequence). Methods used by the authors: Nucleated cell counts were estimated from reference gene primer amplification. Assay used: immunoSEQ multiplex PCR; TCRdb lists only in-frame clones, some missing. V and J calls and clone size follow that table, whereas D and trimming were derived from the DNA. Altogether about 120,000 clones are present, about four fifths being singletons, with the ten largest covering 16%. The chain recombines TRBV30 with TRBJ1-6, with D perhaps matching TRBD1 (6 bases). The sequence was collected from a man between 60 and 75 years old with active or convalescent COVID-19. Material for sequencing was peripheral blood. The CDR3 nucleotides read TGTGCCTGGAGTTCTCGGACAGCCCGTAATAATTCACCCCTCCACTTT. Translated, it gives CAWSSRTARNNSPLHF.